The 11 T cell receptor beta chains below come from one sample, sequenced in a study of a mutant IDH1 vaccine in newly diagnosed glioma. Time point: week 23, last vaccination. With topical imiquimod, each dose of the vaccine consisted of 300 ug of mutant IDH1 20-mer peptide. These receptors lack a known antigen. Clones were sequenced by immunoSEQ multiplex PCR, and TCRdb holds only the in-frame ones, with some missing. Of 70,000 to 90,000 clones in the sample, 65% to 90% were seen once. The sample here was PBMCs, taken from a glioma patient whose treatment included an IDH1 peptide vaccine. The receptors shown here come from a man aged 30-40 years with glioma. Some clones in this sample may be carry-over from other donors' samples.

Note on this clone: The junction departs from the called germline gene at one end, perhaps through a read error. Other nucleotide sequences from this sample produce the same CDR3. This chain joins TRBV5-1 and TRBJ1-2; tentative D call: TRBD1 (5 bases). This CDR3 contains 14 residues. CDR1 and CDR2 (germline): SGHRS, YFSETQ. The CDR3 here is CASSFSQVGDGYTF. DNA for the CDR3: TGTGCCAGCAGCTTCTCACAGGTCGGGGATGGCTACACCTTC.

The chain couples TRBV6-1 to TRBJ2-3, with unresolved D. V was trimmed by 0 bases and J by 6 bases, leaving 16 bases between them. Germline CDR1 MNHNS, CDR2 SASEGT. This CDR3 is built from 16 residues. As DNA, the CDR3 is TGTGCCAGCAGTGAAGCGCCGAATGAGAACGGGGATACGCAGTATTTT. Its protein product is CASSEAPNENGDTQYF.

The V call is TRBV30, the J call TRBJ2-3; the match to TRBD1 covers 9 bases. J gave up 2 bases and V 1 base, and 22 bases lay outside the gene matches. Germline V gives CDR1 GTSNPN, CDR2 SVGIG (reference sequence). The CDR3 totals 21 residues. The CDR3 sequence: CAWSALKPGQGLVWYTDTQYF. CDR3 nucleotide sequence: TGTGCCTGGAGTGCCCTCAAACCGGGACAGGGATTGGTGTGGTACACAGATACGCAGTATTTT.

The chain recombines TRBV20-1 with TRBJ2-1; D gene ambiguous. CDR3 length: 11 residues. Trimming stripped 6 bases from V and 4 bases from J, with 7 bases between. Germline CDR1 DFQATT, CDR2 SNEGSKA (reference sequence). Here the CDR3 reads CSASRYNEQFF. The CDR3 DNA reads as TGCAGTGCCTCCAGGTACAATGAGCAGTTCTTC.

V is TRBV5-6 and J is TRBJ1-5; a possible D gene is TRBD1 (5 bases). The germline V gene encodes CDR1 SGHDT and CDR2 YYEEEE. Trimming took off 4 bases at V and 5 bases at J, with 13 bases between the two ends. The CDR3 runs 14 residues. As DNA, the CDR3 is TGTGCCAGCAGCCTGGGGGGGAGCCATCAGCCCCAGCATTTT. It is translated as CASSLGGSHQPQHF. The complete variable domain, with remaining parts taken from reference TRBV5-6 and TRBJ1-5, reads DAGVTQSPTHLIKTRGQQVTLRCSPKSGHDTVSWYQQALGQGPQFIFQYYEEEERQRGNFPDRFSGHQFPNYSSELNVNALLLGDSALYLCASSLGGSHQPQHFGDGTRLSIL.

The chain links TRBV7-2 to TRBJ2-2, with a weak D call TRBD2 (6 bases). The CDR3 is 15 residues long. The ends were cut back, 5 bases at V and 1 base at J, with 11 bases in the middle. Germline assignment: CDR1 SGHTA and CDR2 FQGNSA. The CDR3 protein is CASSPTGLNTGELFF. CDR3 in DNA: TGTGCCAGCAGCCCCACGGGACTGAACACCGGGGAGCTGTTTTTT.

The V gene is TRBV4-2, the J gene TRBJ1-4; D unresolved. Germline CDR1 LGHNA, CDR2 YNFKEQ. The V end was cut by 0 bases, the J end by 0 bases, with 8 bases between. The CDR3 totals 16 residues. CDR3 sequence reads: CASSQEEGSTNEKLFF. The CDR3, as DNA: TGTGCCAGCAGCCAAGAAGAGGGATCAACTAATGAAAAACTGTTTTTT.

This chain joins TRBV18 and TRBJ1-2; D is unclear. In germline, CDR1 is KGHSH, CDR2 LQKENI. The CDR3 totals 13 residues. V was trimmed by 3 bases and J by 4 bases, leaving 9 bases between them. As DNA, the CDR3 is TGTGCCAGCTCACCCGGGGTGGTCTATGGCTACACCTTC. Its protein is CASSPGVVYGYTF.

V and J are TRBV6-5 and TRBJ2-1; tentatively, D is TRBD2 (5 bases). V was pared by 6 bases and J by 7 bases, with 19 bases between. Germline loops: CDR1 MNHEY, CDR2 SVGAGI. This CDR3 is 15 amino acids long. The CDR3 DNA reads as TGTGCCAGCAGGCGAGCCTCTATAGCGCCGAATGAGCAGTTCTTC. As protein: CASRRASIAPNEQFF.

V gene TRBV10-3 combines with J gene TRBJ1-2; a weak D match, TRBD1 (6 bases). Germline V lookup: CDR1 ENHRY, CDR2 SYGVKD. Trimming cost V 7 bases and J 4 bases, with 22 bases left between them. The CDR3 has 16 amino acids. CDR3 protein: CAIKWFVQGHSYGYTF. The CDR3, as DNA: TGTGCCATCAAGTGGTTTGTCCAGGGGCATTCCTATGGCTACACCTTC.

The V gene is TRBV9, the J gene TRBJ2-3; 13 positions agree with TRBD2. The J segment lost 6 bases and the V segment lost 3 bases, leaving 10 bases of the junction unmatched. Germline V gene sequence: CDR1 SGDLS, CDR2 YYNGEE. This CDR3 spans 17 amino acids. CDR3 sequence reads: CASSGGLAGADGDTQYF. The CDR3 DNA sequence: TGTGCCAGCAGCGGAGGACTAGCGGGGGCGGATGGGGATACGCAGTATTTT.